This TCR beta chain emerged from a study of shared clonotypes between healthy human individuals. Study details: Serving as donors were a couple of women and a few men, whose ages spanned 18 to 49.

Naive CD8 cells lacked CD45RO and underwent positive selection for CCR7, leaving out terminally differentiated effector memory CD45RA+ cells. This clone was seen a single time. Its antigen is unidentified. This specimen includes other DNA sequences encoding the same CDR3. Germline loops: CDR1 SGDLS, CDR2 YYNGEE. The V gene lost 2 bases and the J gene lost 4 bases, with 9 bases spanning the gap. The CDR3 has 13 residues. Sequenced by immunoSEQ multiplex PCR; TCRdb stores in-frame clones only, minus some. The top ten hold roughly 1% of the sample, which has over 2 million clones, about 95% seen once. Study-wide points: Approximately 4.6% of naive CD4 clonotypes were shared across a few donors. Rarefaction showed that sequencing of sorted subsets was incomplete (despite large depth).

Sample: naive CD8+ T cells sorted from blood. The sequence derives from a man between 18 and 35 years old in good health. The chain recombines TRBV9 with TRBJ1-1, with D possibly matching TRBD1 (5 bases). The CDR3 reads CASSVGTATEAFF. The DNA of the CDR3 is TGTGCCAGCAGCGTTGGGACGGCCACTGAAGCTTTCTTT. Full variable domain (missing parts from reference TRBV9 and TRBJ1-1): DSGVTQTPKHLITATGQRVTLRCSPRSGDLSVYWYQQSLDQGLQFLIQYYNGEERAKGNILERFSAQQFPDLHSELNLSSLELGDSALYFCASSVGTATEAFFGQGTRLTVV.